This TCR beta chain appears in the sequencing data of a study of T cells in localized non-small cell lung cancer. The method was immunoSEQ multiplex PCR; TCRdb's version includes in-frame clones alone and lacks a portion of them. The sample has 2,500 to 3,000 clones; around a quarter are singletons. The study's findings and limits: Increased T cell density in blood showed an association with longer overall survival.

A few counts support this clone. What it binds is unknown. Trimming removed 5 bases at V and 13 bases at J, with 11 bases between. The CDR3 is 11 amino acids. This sequence originates from a male donor aged 60 or older with stage I lung adenocarcinoma. This specimen consisted of lung tumor tissue, obtained before any cancer treatment. The V and J genes are TRBV6-7 and TRBJ1-4; tentatively, D is TRBD1 (5 bases). TRBV6-7 is an ORF for which the function is uncertain. The CDR3 DNA is TGTGCCAGCAGTGAAGCGGGGGGACTGTTTTTT. It yields the protein CASSEAGGLFF.